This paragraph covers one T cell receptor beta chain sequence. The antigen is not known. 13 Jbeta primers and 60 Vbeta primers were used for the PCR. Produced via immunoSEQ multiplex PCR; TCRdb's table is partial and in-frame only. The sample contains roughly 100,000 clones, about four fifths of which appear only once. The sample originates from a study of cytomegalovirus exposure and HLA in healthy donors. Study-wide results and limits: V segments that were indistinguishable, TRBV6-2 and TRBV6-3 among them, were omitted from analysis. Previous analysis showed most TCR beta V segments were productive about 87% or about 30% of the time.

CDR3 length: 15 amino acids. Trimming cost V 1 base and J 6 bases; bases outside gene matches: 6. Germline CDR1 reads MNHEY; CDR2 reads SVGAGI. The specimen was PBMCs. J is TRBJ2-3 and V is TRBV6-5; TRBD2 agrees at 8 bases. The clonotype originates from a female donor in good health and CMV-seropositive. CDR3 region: CASSYWGREVDTQYF. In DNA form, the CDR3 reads TGTGCCAGCAGTTACTGGGGGCGGGAGGTGGATACGCAGTATTTT.